The 31 T cell receptor beta chains below come from one sample, sequenced in a study (dated by TCRdb to the mid-2010s). The library was obtained by RT-PCR. The sequencer was an Illumina MiSeq. TCRdb reprocessed the public reads (quality trimming at Q25 with fastp, clone calling with MiXCR) and kept in-frame beta chains. For every CDR3 protein sequence, its rows merge into one entry that carries the most common genes and DNA. The sample records approximately 720,000 distinct CDR3 sequences, approximately 15% of which are singletons. The biggest ten clones account for roughly 3.9% of the sample. The sample was memory CD4+ T cells from blood. Source of these receptors: a female donor in good health, serving as a healthy control.

V gene TRBV20-1 combines with J gene TRBJ1-5, with a possible D match to TRBD1 (6 bases). Germline loops: CDR1 DFQATT, CDR2 SNEGSKA (reference sequence). The CDR3 loop spans 15 amino acids. Trimming pared 3 bases from V and 5 bases from J, leaving 17 bases between. CDR3 protein: CSASPGTKSDQPQHF. The DNA of the CDR3 is TGCAGTGCTAGCCCAGGGACAAAAAGCGATCAGCCCCAGCATTTT.

This clonotype showed up many times. The chain couples TRBV12-3 or TRBV12-4 to TRBJ1-6; maybe TRBD1 (6 bases). V was clipped by 7 bases and J by 0 bases, with 16 bases between them. The CDR3 contains 17 residues. The CDR3 spells CASTHRVTASYNSPLHF. The CDR3 DNA is TGTGCCAGCACTCACAGGGTCACCGCCTCCTATAATTCACCCCTCCACTTT.

The chain's CDR3 is CASSQDALETQYF. In DNA, the CDR3 is TGTGCCAGCAGCCAAGATGCCTTAGAGACCCAGTACTTC. The chain is built from TRBV4-2 and TRBJ2-5; no definite D call. Trimming cost V 0 bases and J 4 bases, with 6 bases left between them. This CDR3 is 13 amino acids long. Per germline, CDR1 LGHNA and CDR2 YNFKEQ.

The chain carries TRBV5-1 and TRBJ1-1; the D gene is possibly TRBD1 (6 bases). The length of the CDR3 is 14 residues. The V end lost 6 bases, the J end lost 6 bases, and 18 bases lay between the germline ends. Germline values: CDR1 SGHRS, CDR2 YFSETQ. The CDR3 DNA reads as TGCGCCAGCATCATGGGGGGGGACAACGCTGAAGCTTTCTTT. It codes for CASIMGGDNAEAFF.

This clonotype was counted at least ten times. This sequence joins TRBV5-1 and TRBJ2-3; D not certain. This CDR3 is built from 16 residues. Deletions cut 3 bases from V and 4 bases from J, with 18 bases between. Germline CDR1 and CDR2: SGHRS and YFSETQ. CDR3: CASSSVAQVFPDTQYF. In DNA, the CDR3 is TGCGCCAGCAGCTCTGTCGCCCAGGTCTTTCCAGATACGCAGTATTTT.

This clonotype appeared a few times. J is TRBJ2-1 and V is TRBV4-1; D ambiguous. Looked up from germline, CDR1 is MGHRA and CDR2 is YSYEKL. Trimming removed 1 base at V and 0 bases at J, with 7 bases between. The CDR3 extends over 15 amino acids. The CDR3 nucleotides read TGCGCCAGCAGCCAAGCCAGCAGCTCCTACAATGAGCAGTTCTTC. It translates to CASSQASSSYNEQFF.

This clonotype was recorded a few times. This chain connects TRBV7-2 to TRBJ1-2; TRBD1 agrees at 9 bases. The CDR3 sequence is 14 residues long. Per the germline V gene, CDR1 is SGHTA and CDR2 is FQGNSA. The J segment lost 4 bases and the V segment lost 5 bases, leaving 5 bases of the junction unmatched. CDR3 sequence: CASSRRDRVYGYTF. DNA of the CDR3: TGTGCCAGCAGCCGGAGGGACAGGGTCTATGGCTACACCTTC.

This clonotype was counted a few times. The chain recombines TRBV20-1 with TRBJ2-1, with D perhaps being TRBD1 or TRBD2 (5 bases each). This CDR3 has 13 amino acids. Germline loops: CDR1 DFQATT, CDR2 SNEGSKA (reference sequence). V dropped 6 bases and J dropped 0 bases, with 9 bases sitting between them. This CDR3 reads CSARGNSYNEQFF. DNA of the CDR3: TGCAGTGCGAGGGGAAACTCCTACAATGAGCAGTTCTTC.

This clonotype was seen ten or more times. This chain uses TRBV20-1 with TRBJ1-2; possibly TRBD1 for D (6 bases). The CDR3 consists of 14 residues. CDR1 is DFQATT, CDR2 SNEGSKA, per germline (reference sequence). V gave up 5 bases and J gave up 5 bases, with 18 bases separating them. The CDR3 here is CSALIQGIQYGYTF. The DNA for the CDR3 is TGCAGTGCTTTGATACAGGGAATTCAATATGGCTACACCTTC.

This clonotype has at least ten counts. The rearrangement uses TRBV7-2 and TRBJ2-7, with 11 bases matching TRBD2. CDR3 length: 15 amino acids. Trimming at V came to 3 bases and at J to 2 bases, leaving 3 bases not matched to a gene. CDR1 SGHTA and CDR2 FQGNSA come from the germline V gene. CDR3 loop: CASSFRLAGPYEQYF. CDR3 DNA: TGTGCCAGCAGCTTTCGACTAGCGGGACCCTACGAGCAGTACTTC.

At least ten counts were recorded for this clonotype. The chain uses TRBV5-1 and TRBJ2-5; TRBD2 is a possible D gene (6 bases). Trimming took off 3 bases at V and 5 bases at J, with 20 bases between the two ends. Per germline, CDR1 SGHRS and CDR2 YFSETQ. The CDR3 has 16 residues. The CDR3 bases are TGCGCCAGCAGCTCCGGAGTTAGCGGTCAGTTGGAGACCCAGTACTTC. Translated, it gives CASSSGVSGQLETQYF.

The chain carries TRBV20-1 and TRBJ1-2, with D perhaps TRBD1 (5 bases). CDR3 length equals 14 residues. Germline values: CDR1 DFQATT, CDR2 SNEGSKA (reference sequence). V dropped 3 bases and J dropped 4 bases, with 15 bases sitting between them. CDR3 loop: CSARTTEASYGYTF. In DNA, the CDR3 is TGCAGTGCTAGGACGACAGAAGCTTCCTATGGCTACACCTTC.

This clonotype came up many times. This chain's CDR3 is CSADTGTGYTEAFF. CDR3 sequence (DNA): TGCAGTGCGGATACCGGGACAGGGTACACTGAAGCTTTCTTT. The genes are TRBV20-1 and TRBJ1-1; 9 nucleotides line up with TRBD1. The CDR3 contains 14 residues. Per germline, CDR1 DFQATT and CDR2 SNEGSKA (reference sequence). The V segment lost 6 bases and the J segment 3 bases; nucleotides outside the gene matches: 8.

The sample holds a few counts of this clonotype. V usage is TRBV20-1 and J usage is TRBJ2-3; D is perhaps TRBD1 (6 bases). The germline gives CDR1 DFQATT, CDR2 SNEGSKA (reference sequence). V dropped 4 bases and J dropped 4 bases, with 18 bases sitting between them. CDR3 size: 15 residues. Here the CDR3 reads CSATLQTGGADTQYF. The CDR3 nucleotides are TGCAGTGCTACCCTCCAGACAGGAGGAGCAGATACGCAGTATTTT.

The rearrangement joins TRBV19 to TRBJ1-5; D gene unclear. Germline lookup yields CDR1 LNHDA and CDR2 SQIVND (reference sequence). Trimming took 1 base from V and 4 from J, leaving 5 bases between them. The length of the CDR3 is 13 residues. The CDR3 DNA is TGTGCCAGTAGTATAGCGGGGAATCAGCCCCAGCATTTT. As protein: CASSIAGNQPQHF.

The CDR3 spells CASTPRTSGPYEQYF. The CDR3 DNA reads TGCGCCAGCACTCCTAGGACTTCAGGCCCCTACGAGCAGTACTTC. The V call is TRBV5-1, the J call TRBJ2-7, with D perhaps TRBD2 (5 bases). CDR1 and CDR2 (germline): SGHRS, YFSETQ. This CDR3 contains 15 residues. V lost 6 bases, J lost 2 bases, and 18 bases lay in between.

With respect to this clonotype: The CDR3 does not end in the conserved phenylalanine or tryptophan, so this is likely a read error. The V and J genes are TRBV10-3 and TRBJ1-1; D not certain. Germline CDR1 reads ENHRY; CDR2 reads SYGVKD. The CDR3 extends over 14 amino acids. Trimming left V 1 base short and J 2 bases short, with 8 bases between. The DNA of the CDR3 is TGTGCCATCAGTGAGTTCGACGGTAACACTGAAGCTTTCCTT. Translating it yields CAISEFDGNTEAFL.

Many counts were recorded for this clonotype. The chain employs TRBV5-5 and TRBJ2-7; the D gene is possibly TRBD1 (5 bases). The CDR3 runs 14 residues. The V and J ends lost 3 bases and 2 bases respectively, with 12 bases between them. Germline lookup yields CDR1 SGHKS and CDR2 YYEKEE (reference sequence). CDR3 DNA sequence: TGTGCCAGCAGCTCTGGTAGGGGAACCTACGAGCAGTACTTC. This sequence encodes CASSSGRGTYEQYF.

This sequence joins TRBV5-5 and TRBJ1-2; TRBD1 matches at 9 bases. The ends lost 7 bases at V and 2 bases at J; junction bases unmatched: 6. The CDR3 is 14 amino acids. CDR1 is SGHKS, CDR2 YYEKEE, per germline (reference sequence). Here the CDR3 reads CASRRGTGNYGYTF. The CDR3 DNA reads as TGTGCCAGCCGACGAGGGACAGGGAACTATGGCTACACCTTC.

The CDR3: CSAQGYGNTIYF. The CDR3 coding sequence is TGCAGTGCTCAGGGTTATGGAAACACCATATATTTT. This rearrangement joins TRBV20-1 to TRBJ1-3; tentative D call: TRBD1 (5 bases). Per the germline V gene, CDR1 is DFQATT and CDR2 is SNEGSKA (reference sequence). The CDR3 extends over 12 amino acids. V lost 5 bases and J 3 bases, leaving 8 bases between the germline ends.

Ten or more counts support this clonotype. The chain joins TRBV6-4 to TRBJ1-1; D may be TRBD1 (6 bases). Germline-derived CDR1 and CDR2 are MRHNA and SNTAGT. The CDR3 spans 12 residues. V was cut by 0 bases and J by 10 bases, with 9 bases left in between. For the CDR3, the DNA is TGTGCCAGCAGTGACTCCAGGGGTTTAGCTTTCTTT. Protein: CASSDSRGLAFF.

V gene TRBV27 combines with J gene TRBJ2-1; D is possibly TRBD1 or TRBD2 (5 bases each). V lost 6 bases, J lost 9 bases, and 18 bases lay in between. The CDR3 is 14 amino acids. Per the germline V gene, CDR1 is MNHEY and CDR2 is SMNVEV (reference sequence). In nucleotides, the CDR3 is TGTGCCAGCAGGAAGGGGACCCAAGATCGTGAGCAGTTCTTC. Encoded protein: CASRKGTQDREQFF.

The chain couples TRBV7-6 to TRBJ2-3, with D hard to call. Trimming took off 5 bases at V and 2 bases at J, with 11 bases between the two ends. Germline loops: CDR1 SGHVS, CDR2 FNYEAQ. The CDR3 length is 14 residues. Written as DNA, the CDR3 is TGTGCCAGCAGCGATGTTGGCATCACAGATACGCAGTATTTT. Amino acid sequence: CASSDVGITDTQYF.

This sequence joins TRBV25-1 and TRBJ2-5; 8 bases agree with TRBD2. Losses at the gene ends were 4 bases for V and 10 bases for J; bases not matched to a gene: 11. CDR1 is MGHDK and CDR2 is SYGVNS in the germline V gene. This CDR3 is built from 14 residues. CDR3 coding DNA: TGTGCCAGCAGTGGAGGAGCGGGAGTAAGCGACCAGTACTTC. It translates to CASSGGAGVSDQYF.

The chain is built from TRBV20-1 and TRBJ2-7; 16 bases fit TRBD2. V shed 1 base, J shed 0 bases, and the junction held 3 bases outside the gene matches. Per the germline V gene, CDR1 is DFQATT and CDR2 is SNEGSKA (reference sequence). The CDR3 runs 17 residues. For the CDR3, the DNA is TGCAGTGCTAGAGGGGGACTAGCGGGGGGGAGCTCCTACGAGCAGTACTTC. Translated: CSARGGLAGGSSYEQYF.

This clonotype was seen only a few times. The V call is TRBV6-6, the J call TRBJ1-5; TRBD1 matches 9 bases. This CDR3 is built from 15 residues. The V gene's germline CDR1 is MNHNY and CDR2 SVGAGI (reference sequence). V lost 6 bases, J lost 1 base, and 4 bases stayed unmatched. The CDR3 is CASRPQGASNQPQHF. In nucleotides, the CDR3 is TGTGCCAGCAGACCACAGGGGGCCAGCAATCAGCCCCAGCATTTT.

The V call is TRBV30, the J call TRBJ1-2; tentatively, D is TRBD1 (6 bases). This CDR3 has 11 residues. The germline V and J ends were trimmed by 6 bases and 4 bases, with 9 bases remaining between them. The germline gives CDR1 GTSNPN, CDR2 SVGIG (reference sequence). CDR3 coding DNA: TGTGCCTGCGGGACAACCTATGGCTACACCTTC. Translated: CACGTTYGYTF.

The J gene is TRBJ1-1, the V gene TRBV5-5; a weak D match, TRBD1 (5 bases). Trimming pared 4 bases from V and 7 bases from J, leaving 17 bases between. The CDR3 has 14 amino acids. Germline V gives CDR1 SGHKS, CDR2 YYEKEE (reference sequence). Here the CDR3 reads CASSTEQGYSEAFF. CDR3 in DNA: TGTGCCAGCAGCACCGAGCAGGGTTACAGTGAAGCTTTCTTT.

This clonotype occurred many times. This chain joins TRBV2 and TRBJ2-7; D possibly uses TRBD1 or TRBD2 (5 bases each). Germline CDR1 and CDR2: SNHLY and FYNNEI. The CDR3 is 14 amino acids. V shed 7 bases and J shed 2 bases, with 15 bases lying between them. CDR3 region: CASTSGTVPYEQYF. The CDR3 region has the DNA TGTGCCAGCACGTCCGGGACGGTGCCCTACGAGCAGTACTTC.

This clonotype was counted ten times or more. CDR3 in DNA: TGCGCCAGCAGCCTGGAGGGTAAGGGCTTGGAGCAGTACTTC. Its protein product is CASSLEGKGLEQYF. V and J are TRBV5-1 and TRBJ2-7; tentative D call: TRBD2 (6 bases). CDR1 SGHRS and CDR2 YFSETQ come from the germline V gene. V gave up 4 bases and J gave up 7 bases, with 18 bases separating them. The CDR3 sequence is 14 residues long. The variable domain in full, with the rest retrieved from reference TRBV5-1 and TRBJ2-7, is KAGVTQTPRYLIKTRGQQVTLSCSPISGHRSVSWYQQTPGQGLQFLFEYFSETQRNKGNFPGRFSGRQFSNSRSEMNVSTLELGDSALYLCASSLEGKGLEQYFGPGTRLTVT.

V and J are TRBV5-1 and TRBJ1-4; no clear D gene. The CDR3 length is 17 residues. From germline, CDR1 is SGHRS and CDR2 YFSETQ. V dropped 0 bases and J dropped 2 bases, with 14 bases sitting between them. The CDR3 reads CASSLGVTAATNEKLFF. CDR3 in DNA: TGCGCCAGCAGCTTGGGGGTGACGGCCGCGACTAATGAAAAACTGTTTTTT.